This TCR beta chain was sequenced during a study of CD4 T cells in relation to SARS-CoV-2 and coronaviruses. Study-level information: Crossreactive spike epitopes shared across donors were mapped to their HLA restriction.

General study results and limits: Monoreactive clones expanded significantly more to SARS-CoV-2 than crossreactive clones did. Crossreactivity was assessed only for spike protein, not other viral proteins.

To note about this clone: The antigen is unknown.

CD4+ T cells from unexposed donors were obtained before the COVID-19 pandemic (2011-2018). Data came from immunoSEQ multiplex PCR; TCRdb stores just in-frame clones and leaves some out. The sample comprises 65,000 or so clones, 85% to 90% of which are singletons, and about 1.6% rests with the top ten. This CDR3 has 13 residues. Trimming shortened V by 5 bases and J by 5 bases, and 13 bases separated the two germline ends. The germline CDR1 and CDR2 sequences are SGHRS and YFSETQ. The source of this sequence is a human donor in good health. Sequenced: memory CD4+ T cells from PBMCs. The V and J genes are TRBV5-1 and TRBJ2-5, with D hard to call. In DNA, the CDR3 is TGCGCCAGCAGGGGTTCGCAAGGGGAGACCCAGTACTTC. Translation: CASRGSQGETQYF.